A selection of T cell receptor beta chains follows, all from one sample in a study of shared clonotypes between healthy human individuals. The method was immunoSEQ multiplex PCR; TCRdb's version includes in-frame clones alone and lacks a portion of them. The sample includes 550,000 to 800,000 clones, roughly 91% of them seen just once. The specimen was memory CD8+ T cells from PBMCs. The source of these receptors is a man aged 18 to 29 in good health. Some clones in this sample may be carry-over from other donors' samples. Both conserved end residues are part of each CDR3. D genes are given only for firm matches. Clone size is given for some rows only: seen once, a few or many times, or a class if the clone is expanded.

TRBD2	TRBV10-3	TRBJ2-1	NA	CAISGLAGGQYNEQFF	TGTGCCATCAGTGGGCTAGCGGGAGGGCAATACAATGAGCAGTTCTTC
NA	TRBV7-9	TRBJ1-1	NA	CASSPLGANTEAFF	TGTGCCAGCAGCCCCCTGGGAGCGAACACTGAAGCTTTCTTT
NA	TRBV15	TRBJ2-7	NA	CATSRDGASSYEQYF	TGTGCCACCAGCAGAGATGGGGCTAGCTCCTACGAGCAGTACTTC
NA	TRBV27	TRBJ2-3	NA	CASSPNVGGSYTDTQYF	TGTGCCAGCAGTCCTAACGTGGGCGGTAGCTACACAGATACGCAGTATTTT
NA	TRBV25-1	TRBJ1-2	NA	CASSFSGTRYGYTF	TGTGCCAGCAGTTTCTCAGGGACTCGCTATGGCTACACCTTC
NA	TRBV28	TRBJ2-2	NA	CASSPSTGELFF	TGTGCCAGCAGCCCCTCCACCGGGGAGCTGTTTTTT
TRBD2	TRBV7-9	TRBJ2-6	NA	CASSARTSGMGGANVLTF	TGTGCCAGCAGCGCCCGGACTAGCGGGATGGGTGGGGCCAACGTCCTGACTTTC
TRBD1	TRBV19	TRBJ2-7	NA	CASRDRAGEQYF	TGTGCCAGCCGGGACAGGGCCGGCGAGCAGTACTTC
NA	TRBV29-1	TRBJ2-2	NA	CSVDAGRPNTGELFF	TGCAGCGTTGACGCGGGCCGACCGAACACCGGGGAGCTGTTTTTT
NA	TRBV10-2	TRBJ1-1	NA	CASSGGADTEAFF	TGCGCCAGCAGTGGGGGGGCAGACACTGAAGCTTTCTTT
NA	TRBV27	TRBJ2-7	NA	CASSPGRLYEQYF	TGTGCCAGCAGTCCGGGGCGCCTCTACGAGCAGTACTTC
NA	TRBV27	TRBJ2-7	NA	CASKPEGGRIFYEQYF	TGTGCCAGCAAACCCGAAGGAGGTCGGATATTCTACGAGCAGTACTTC
TRBD1	TRBV15	TRBJ2-7	once	CATSRGPGQGVGEQYF	TGTGCCACCAGCAGAGGACCGGGACAGGGGGTGGGCGAGCAGTACTTC
NA	TRBV28	TRBJ2-7	NA	CASSSPAESSYEQYF	TGTGCCAGCAGCTCACCGGCGGAGAGCTCCTACGAGCAGTACTTC
TRBD1	TRBV27	TRBJ2-7	NA	CASRPDRGLGEQYF	TGTGCCAGCAGACCTGACAGGGGGCTGGGCGAGCAGTACTTC
TRBD2	TRBV29-1	TRBJ2-1	once	CSVEKLAGARKQFF	TGCAGCGTTGAAAAACTAGCGGGAGCGAGGAAGCAGTTCTTC
TRBD1	TRBV11-3	TRBJ2-1	NA	CASSSYGQGRGKQFF	TGTGCCAGCAGTTCTTATGGACAGGGACGGGGGAAACAGTTCTTC
NA	TRBV6-5	TRBJ1-2	NA	CASSSSTRDNHGYTF	TGTGCCAGCAGTTCTTCAACCCGGGACAATCATGGCTACACCTTC
NA	TRBV2	TRBJ2-7	NA	CASSETFTYEQYF	TGTGCCAGCAGTGAAACCTTTACCTACGAGCAGTACTTC
TRBD1	TRBV28	TRBJ2-1	NA	CASSRAGTGGPNEQFF	TGTGCCAGCAGTCGCGCCGGGACAGGGGGACCCAATGAGCAGTTCTTC
TRBD2	TRBV9	TRBJ2-7	NA	CASSPRAYSGPTYEQYF	TGTGCCAGCAGCCCCCGGGCCTATAGCGGGCCAACCTACGAGCAGTACTTC
NA	TRBV19	TRBJ2-7	NA	CASSIGSYEQYF	TGTGCCAGTAGTATTGGCTCCTACGAGCAGTACTTC
NA	TRBV13	TRBJ1-1	NA	CASSQAAGTEAFF	TGTGCCAGCAGCCAAGCGGCGGGCACTGAAGCTTTCTTT
NA	TRBV29-1	TRBJ2-5	NA	CSVEEDSVRGETQYF	TGCAGCGTTGAAGAGGATTCAGTCAGGGGAGAGACCCAGTACTTC
TRBD2	TRBV9	TRBJ2-1	NA	CASSQSGRDGNEQFF	TGTGCCAGCAGCCAAAGCGGGAGGGACGGCAATGAGCAGTTCTTC
TRBD2	TRBV10-3	TRBJ2-3	NA	CASHLSGEGTDTQYF	TGTGCCAGCCATTTGAGCGGGGAGGGCACAGATACGCAGTATTTT
TRBD2	TRBV15	TRBJ2-7	once	CATSRWGVLGGSRLADSYEQYF	TGTGCCACCAGCAGGTGGGGGGTTCTGGGAGGGAGTAGGCTAGCGGACTCCTACGAGCAGTACTTC